This T cell receptor beta chain was profiled in a study of PD-L1 blockade in urothelial cancer. Background on the study: Patients arrived having already received 0 to 3 prior chemotherapy regimens.

Libraries were prepared by immunoSEQ multiplex PCR; TCRdb keeps only in-frame clonotypes and omits some of them. The table lists roughly 74,000 clones, roughly 87% of them singletons. CDR3 size: 15 residues. V lost 2 bases to trimming and J lost 7 bases; unmatched junction nucleotides: 7. Germline V CDR1 and CDR2: SGHNT, YYREEE (reference sequence). The number of samples from each patient was between 1 and 8, taken pretreatment and on-treatment. This rearrangement joins TRBV5-4 to TRBJ2-7, with 12 bases aligning to TRBD2. This receptor was identified in a woman between 65 and 79 years old with urothelial cancer. Material: PBMCs, obtained around atezolizumab (anti-PD-L1) treatment. CDR3 protein: CASSFPSGGAEEQYF. The CDR3 DNA sequence: TGTGCCAGCAGCTTCCCTAGCGGGGGGGCGGAAGAGCAGTACTTC.